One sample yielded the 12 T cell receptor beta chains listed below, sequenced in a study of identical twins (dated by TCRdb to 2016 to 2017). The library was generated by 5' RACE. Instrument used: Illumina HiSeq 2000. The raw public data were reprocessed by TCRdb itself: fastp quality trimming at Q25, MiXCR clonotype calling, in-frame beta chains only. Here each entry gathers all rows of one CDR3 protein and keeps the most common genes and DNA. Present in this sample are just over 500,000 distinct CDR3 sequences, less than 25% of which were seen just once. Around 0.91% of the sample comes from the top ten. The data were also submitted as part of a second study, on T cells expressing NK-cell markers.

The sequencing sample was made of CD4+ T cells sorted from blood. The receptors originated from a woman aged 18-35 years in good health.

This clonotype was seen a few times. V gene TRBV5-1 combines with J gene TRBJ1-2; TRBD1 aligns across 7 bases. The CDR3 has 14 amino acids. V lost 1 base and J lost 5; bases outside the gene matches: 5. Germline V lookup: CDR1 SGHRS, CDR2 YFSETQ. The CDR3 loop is CASSLIGGQYGYTF. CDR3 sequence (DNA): TGCGCCAGCAGCTTGATTGGGGGACAGTATGGCTACACCTTC.

CDR3 in amino acids: CAISESRDQETQYF. The CDR3 DNA reads TGTGCCATCAGTGAGTCACGGGACCAAGAGACCCAGTACTTC. This chain connects TRBV10-3 to TRBJ2-5; D not certain. CDR3 length equals 14 residues. Germline CDR1 ENHRY, CDR2 SYGVKD. The germline V and J ends were trimmed by 0 bases and 0 bases, with 5 bases remaining between them.

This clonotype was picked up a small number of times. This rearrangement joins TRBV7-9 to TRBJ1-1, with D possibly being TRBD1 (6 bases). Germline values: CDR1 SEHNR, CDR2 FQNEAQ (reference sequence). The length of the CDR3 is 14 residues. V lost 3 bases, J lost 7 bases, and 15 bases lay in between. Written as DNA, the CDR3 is TGTGCCAGCAGCTTCACAGGGAGCGGGGGTGAAGCTTTCTTT. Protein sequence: CASSFTGSGGEAFF.

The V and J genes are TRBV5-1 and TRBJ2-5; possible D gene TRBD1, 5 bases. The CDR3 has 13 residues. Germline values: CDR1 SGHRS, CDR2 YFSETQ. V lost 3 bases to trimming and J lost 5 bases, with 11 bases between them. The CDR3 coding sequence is TGCGCCAGCAGCTCCTCAGGGCGGGAGACCCAGTACTTC. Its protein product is CASSSSGRETQYF.

This chain's CDR3 is CASSWVQGYEQFF. The CDR3 nucleotides are TGTGCCAGCAGCTGGGTACAGGGGTATGAGCAGTTCTTC. The chain employs TRBV5-6 and TRBJ2-1; 7 bases align to TRBD1. There are 13 residues in the CDR3. V lost 3 bases, J lost 8 bases, and 5 bases stayed unmatched. Germline V gene data show CDR1 as SGHDT and CDR2 as YYEEEE.

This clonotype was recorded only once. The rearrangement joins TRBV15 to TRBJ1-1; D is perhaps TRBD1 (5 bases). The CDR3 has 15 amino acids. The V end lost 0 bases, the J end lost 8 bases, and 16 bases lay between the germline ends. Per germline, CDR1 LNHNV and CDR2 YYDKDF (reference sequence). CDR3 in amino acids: CATSRDRGPPSEAFF. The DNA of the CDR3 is TGTGCCACCAGCAGAGATCGGGGCCCCCCCTCCGAAGCTTTCTTT.

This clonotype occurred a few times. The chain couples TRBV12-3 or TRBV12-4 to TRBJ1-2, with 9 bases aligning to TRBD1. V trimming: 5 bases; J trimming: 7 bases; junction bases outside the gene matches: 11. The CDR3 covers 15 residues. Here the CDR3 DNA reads TGTGCCAGCAGTCGATCGCCGGGACAGGGTGGTGGCTACACCTTC. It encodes CASSRSPGQGGGYTF.

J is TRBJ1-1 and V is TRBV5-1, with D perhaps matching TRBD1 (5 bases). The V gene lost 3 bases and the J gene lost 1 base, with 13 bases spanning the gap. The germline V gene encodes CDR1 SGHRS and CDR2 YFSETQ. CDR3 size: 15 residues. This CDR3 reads CASSWSGQGNTEAFF. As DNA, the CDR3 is TGCGCCAGCAGCTGGTCCGGGCAGGGGAACACTGAAGCTTTCTTT.

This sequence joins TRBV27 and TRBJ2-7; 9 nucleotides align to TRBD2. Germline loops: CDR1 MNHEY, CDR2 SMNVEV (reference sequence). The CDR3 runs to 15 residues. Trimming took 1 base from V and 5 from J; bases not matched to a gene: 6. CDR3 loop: CASSLYSGSTHEQYF. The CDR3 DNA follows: TGTGCCAGCAGTTTATATAGCGGGAGTACCCACGAGCAGTACTTC.

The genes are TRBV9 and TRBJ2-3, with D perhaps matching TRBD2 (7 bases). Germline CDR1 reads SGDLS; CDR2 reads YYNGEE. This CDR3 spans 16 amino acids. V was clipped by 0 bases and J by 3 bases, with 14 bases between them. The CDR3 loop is CASSVVAGAGTDTQYF. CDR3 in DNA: TGTGCCAGCAGCGTAGTTGCGGGGGCCGGGACAGATACGCAGTATTTT.

The CDR3 sequence is CASTMDRCGNQPQHF. The CDR3 nucleotides are TGTGCCAGCACCATGGACCGGTGCGGGAATCAGCCCCAGCATTTT. The gene calls are TRBV27 and TRBJ1-5; D unclear. CDR3 length: 15 amino acids. In germline, CDR1 is MNHEY, CDR2 SMNVEV (reference sequence). V was shortened by 7 bases and J by 4 bases, with 17 bases between the two germline ends.

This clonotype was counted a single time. CDR3 DNA sequence: TGTGCCAGCAGTTGGGACAGGGCTGGCTGGCAGTACTTC. Its translation: CASSWDRAGWQYF. The chain links TRBV12-3 or TRBV12-4 to TRBJ2-7; 9 positions agree with TRBD1. This CDR3 is built from 13 residues. V lost 4 bases, J lost 9 bases, and 7 bases stayed unmatched.